The 3 T cell receptor beta chains presented below share a single source sample, sequenced in a study of identical twins. One entry per CDR3 protein, called by TCRdb with MiXCR from the 5' RACE reads. Among 1,800,000 or so distinct CDR3 sequences listed, 25% to 35% were seen once. Material: cord blood. The receptors shown here come from a newborn girl in good health.

The CDR3 here is CASSYLGSVGRAEAFF. DNA of the CDR3: TGTGCCAGCAGTTACCTAGGGTCAGTTGGGAGGGCTGAAGCTTTCTTT. The rearrangement uses TRBV6-5 and TRBJ1-1; D call uncertain. In germline, CDR1 is MNHEY, CDR2 SVGAGI. This CDR3 spans 16 amino acids. The V and J ends lost 2 bases and 6 bases respectively, with 19 bases between them.

This clonotype was detected a few times. The V gene is TRBV7-2, the J gene TRBJ1-2; D remains ambiguous. Trimming cost V 4 bases and J 4 bases, with 16 bases left between them. The CDR3 is made up of 15 amino acids. Germline CDR1 is SGHTA and CDR2 is FQGNSA. The CDR3 nucleotides are TGTGCCAGCAGCTCCCAACCCGGGAGCGGCTATGGCTACACCTTC. As protein: CASSSQPGSGYGYTF.

This clonotype has a handful of counts. The chain joins TRBV20-1 to TRBJ2-7, with 11 bases aligning to TRBD2. The V gene's germline CDR1 is DFQATT and CDR2 SNEGSKA (reference sequence). V shed 5 bases, J shed 2 bases, and the junction held 5 bases outside the gene matches. The CDR3 is 14 amino acids. The CDR3 DNA reads as TGCAGTGCTGCCCGTAGCGGGAGGGCCTACGAGCAGTACTTC. Its protein is CSAARSGRAYEQYF.